These 15 T cell receptor beta chains were all obtained from the same sample, sequenced in a study of blood T cell repertoires in COVID-19. This table comes from immunoSEQ multiplex PCR, and its TCRdb copy is limited to in-frame clones, with some not included. The sample contains about 290,000 clones, roughly nine tenths of which appear only once. The specimen sequenced was peripheral blood. The origin of the receptors is a woman aged 30 to 39 with COVID-19, enrolled during active disease.

The chain recombines TRBV3-1 (or the pseudogene TRBV3-2) with TRBJ1-1; no clear D gene. The V gene's germline CDR1 is LGHDT and CDR2 YNNKEL (reference sequence). Between the trimmed V and J ends, which lost 4 bases and 3 bases, there was a span of 12 bases. This CDR3 comprises 14 residues. The CDR3 coding sequence is TGTGCCAGCAGCCCCGAGGGAGGGTACACTGAAGCTTTCTTT. This encodes CASSPEGGYTEAFF.

This rearrangement joins TRBV28 to TRBJ1-1; 10 bases map to TRBD1. This CDR3 comprises 14 residues. The V and J ends lost 6 bases and 6 bases, in that order; junction bases with no gene match: 7. Germline CDR1 and CDR2: MDHEN and SYDVKM. CDR3 sequence reads: CASRYGQGGSEAFF. In nucleotides, the CDR3 is TGTGCCAGCAGGTACGGACAGGGGGGATCTGAAGCTTTCTTT.

The chain employs TRBV4-1 and TRBJ1-5, with TRBD1 matching 8 bases. Looked up from germline, CDR1 is MGHRA and CDR2 is YSYEKL. CDR3 size: 13 residues. V lost 4 bases and J lost 6; bases outside the gene matches: 2. CDR3 coding DNA: TGCGCCAGCAGCCTACAGGGGGGTCAGCCCCAGCATTTT. Amino acids: CASSLQGGQPQHF.

This clone was detected a few times. The chain couples TRBV2 to TRBJ1-4; D gene ambiguous. V was pared by 3 bases and J by 3 bases, with 5 bases between. CDR1 is SNHLY, CDR2 FYNNEI, per germline. The CDR3 has 13 amino acids. The chain's CDR3 is CASSDRSNEKLFF. The CDR3 region has the DNA TGTGCCAGCAGTGACAGGTCTAATGAAAAACTGTTTTTT. Full variable domain (remainder filled in from reference TRBV2 and TRBJ1-4): EPEVTQTPSHQVTQMGQEVILRCVPISNHLYFYWYRQILGQKVEFLVSFYNNEISEKSEIFDDQFSVERPDGSNFTLKIRSTKLEDSAMYFCASSDRSNEKLFFGSGTQLSVL.

The chain employs TRBV7-2 and TRBJ2-3; TRBD2 matches 14 bases. The V and J ends lost 0 bases and 6 bases, in that order; junction bases with no gene match: 8. CDR3 length: 18 amino acids. The germline gives CDR1 SGHTA, CDR2 FQGNSA. The CDR3 DNA sequence: TGTGCCAGCAGCTTAGCGACTAGCGGGGGGGCCCAGAGGGATACGCAGTATTTT. Protein: CASSLATSGGAQRDTQYF.

V usage is TRBV29-1 and J usage is TRBJ2-3; 15 bases map to TRBD2. Trimming removed 6 bases from V and 2 bases from J; junction bases left unmatched: 6. The germline V gene has CDR1 SQVTM and CDR2 ANQGSEA. The CDR3 length is 16 residues. CDR3 amino acids: CSVGTSGGTSTDTQYF. CDR3 DNA sequence: TGCAGCGTGGGGACTAGCGGGGGGACGTCCACAGATACGCAGTATTTT.

The CDR3 bases are TGTGCCAGCAGCCCAGGACCGACAGGGGGACTTTCCTACAATGAGCAGTTCTTC. It codes for CASSPGPTGGLSYNEQFF. The V call is TRBV13, the J call TRBJ2-1; 9 bases agree with TRBD1. The CDR3 runs to 18 residues. Germline CDR1 reads PRHDT; CDR2 reads FYEKMQ (reference sequence). V trimming: 5 bases; J trimming: 1 base; junction bases outside the gene matches: 12.

The chain links TRBV5-4 to TRBJ1-1; no firm D call. V was clipped by 0 bases and J by 5 bases, with 8 bases between them. Germline CDR1 SGHNT, CDR2 YYREEE (reference sequence). This CDR3 contains 13 residues. The chain's CDR3 is CASSLGAKTEAFF. The CDR3 coding sequence is TGTGCCAGCAGCTTGGGGGCGAAAACTGAAGCTTTCTTT. Full variable domain (outside the CDR3, taken from reference TRBV5-4 and TRBJ1-1): ETGVTQSPTHLIKTRGQQVTLRCSSQSGHNTVSWYQQALGQGPQFIFQYYREEENGRGNFPPRFSGLQFPNYSSELNVNALELDDSALYLCASSLGAKTEAFFGQGTRLTVV.

This clone was recorded a few times. The gene calls are TRBV5-1 and TRBJ2-7, with 8 bases fitting TRBD1. In germline, CDR1 is SGHRS, CDR2 YFSETQ. J lost 2 bases, V lost 4 bases, and 8 bases had no gene match. The CDR3 consists of 15 residues. CDR3 nucleotides: TGCGCCAGCAGCCTTTGGACAGGGATTGCCTACGAGCAGTACTTC. The encoded protein is CASSLWTGIAYEQYF. Drawing the rest from reference TRBV5-1 and TRBJ2-7, the complete variable domain is KAGVTQTPRYLIKTRGQQVTLSCSPISGHRSVSWYQQTPGQGLQFLFEYFSETQRNKGNFPGRFSGRQFSNSRSEMNVSTLELGDSALYLCASSLWTGIAYEQYFGPGTRLTVT.

The chain's CDR3 is CASSLLGAGNTIYF. CDR3 sequence (DNA): TGTGCCAGCAGCTTACTAGGGGCTGGAAACACCATATATTTT. V and J are TRBV7-9 and TRBJ1-3; D possibly corresponds to TRBD1 (5 bases). Germline-derived CDR1 and CDR2 are SEHNR and FQNEAQ (reference sequence). V was pared by 2 bases and J by 2 bases, with 7 bases between. The CDR3 has 14 residues.

This chain uses TRBV14 with TRBJ1-4, with D maybe TRBD1 (6 bases). CDR1 and CDR2 from the germline V gene are SGHDN and FVKESK. Trimming shortened V by 1 base and J by 11 bases, and 20 bases separated the two germline ends. The CDR3 runs 16 residues. CDR3 in DNA: TGTGCCAGCAGCCAAGTGGGTATTAGTCGGCAGGGGAAACTGTTTTTT. Its protein product is CASSQVGISRQGKLFF.

The chain couples TRBV7-9 to TRBJ2-1; D may be TRBD2 (5 bases). Germline lookup yields CDR1 SEHNR and CDR2 FQNEAQ (reference sequence). This CDR3 comprises 16 residues. Deletions cut 7 bases from V and 6 bases from J, with 22 bases between. CDR3 nucleotides: TGTGCCAGCATCCTTCCCGGATTGGCCAGCGGCAATGAGCAGTTCTTC. This translates into CASILPGLASGNEQFF.

CDR3 in amino acids: CASSLMGGSQETQYF. In nucleotides, the CDR3 is TGCGCCAGCAGCCTAATGGGAGGGAGCCAAGAGACCCAGTACTTC. The V and J genes are TRBV5-1 and TRBJ2-5; 7 nucleotides agree with TRBD2. CDR1 SGHRS and CDR2 YFSETQ come from the germline V gene. The CDR3 extends over 15 amino acids. With V trimmed by 4 bases and J by 1 base, 7 bases remained unmatched.

This clone was counted a single time. This chain uses TRBV13 with TRBJ2-1; 8 nucleotides line up with TRBD2. V was clipped by 4 bases and J by 8 bases; unmatched bases: 4. The CDR3 contains 13 residues. Germline-derived CDR1 and CDR2 are PRHDT and FYEKMQ (reference sequence). CDR3 protein: CASSSPGGYEQFF. The DNA for the CDR3 is TGTGCCAGCAGCTCCCCGGGGGGGTATGAGCAGTTCTTC.

This clone was recorded many times. The chain carries TRBV11-3 and TRBJ2-7, with TRBD1 matching over 8 bases. Germline CDR1 is SGHNT and CDR2 is YENEEA. Trimming removed 1 base from V and 2 bases from J; junction bases left unmatched: 7. This CDR3 has 16 residues. CDR3 residues: CASSLGSGTGTYEQYF. CDR3 in DNA: TGTGCCAGCAGCTTAGGGTCCGGGACAGGCACCTACGAGCAGTACTTC.